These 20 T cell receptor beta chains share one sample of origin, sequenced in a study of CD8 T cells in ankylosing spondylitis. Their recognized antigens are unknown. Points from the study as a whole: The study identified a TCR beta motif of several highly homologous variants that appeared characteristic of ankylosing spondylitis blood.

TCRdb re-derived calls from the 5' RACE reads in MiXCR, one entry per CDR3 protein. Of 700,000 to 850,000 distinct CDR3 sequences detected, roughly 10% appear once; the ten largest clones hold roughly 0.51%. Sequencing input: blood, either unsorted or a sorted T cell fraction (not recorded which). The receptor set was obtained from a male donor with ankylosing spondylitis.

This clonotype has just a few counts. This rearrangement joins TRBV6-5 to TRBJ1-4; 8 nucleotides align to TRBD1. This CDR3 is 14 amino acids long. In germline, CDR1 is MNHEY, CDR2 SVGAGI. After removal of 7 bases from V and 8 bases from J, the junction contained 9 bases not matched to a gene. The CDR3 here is CASISDRGHEKLFF. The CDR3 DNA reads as TGTGCCAGCATTAGTGACAGGGGTCACGAAAAACTGTTTTTT.

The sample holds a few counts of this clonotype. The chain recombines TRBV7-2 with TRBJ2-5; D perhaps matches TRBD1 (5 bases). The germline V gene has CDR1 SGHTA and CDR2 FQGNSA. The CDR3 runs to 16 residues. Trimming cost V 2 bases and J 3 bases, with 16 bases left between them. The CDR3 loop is CASSLIRGLGKETQYF. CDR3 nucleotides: TGTGCCAGCAGCTTAATAAGGGGATTGGGGAAAGAGACCCAGTACTTC.

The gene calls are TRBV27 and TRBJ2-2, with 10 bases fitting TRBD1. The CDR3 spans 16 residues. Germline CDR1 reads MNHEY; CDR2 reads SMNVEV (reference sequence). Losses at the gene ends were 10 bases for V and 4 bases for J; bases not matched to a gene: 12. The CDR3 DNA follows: TGTGCCACCCGCAATGGACAGGGGGAGAGCACCGGGGAGCTGTTTTTT. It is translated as CATRNGQGESTGELFF.

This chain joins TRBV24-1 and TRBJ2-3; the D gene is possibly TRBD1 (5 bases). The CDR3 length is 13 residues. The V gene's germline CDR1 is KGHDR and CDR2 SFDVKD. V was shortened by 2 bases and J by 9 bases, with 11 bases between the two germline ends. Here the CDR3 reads CATSDSRVRTQYF. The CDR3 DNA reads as TGTGCCACCAGTGATTCCAGGGTGCGCACGCAGTATTTT.

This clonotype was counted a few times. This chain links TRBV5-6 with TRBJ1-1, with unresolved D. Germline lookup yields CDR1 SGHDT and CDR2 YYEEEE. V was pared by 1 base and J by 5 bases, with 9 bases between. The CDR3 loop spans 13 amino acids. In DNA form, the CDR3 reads TGTGCCAGCAGCTTGCTTGGTAGTACTGAAGCTTTCTTT. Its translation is CASSLLGSTEAFF.

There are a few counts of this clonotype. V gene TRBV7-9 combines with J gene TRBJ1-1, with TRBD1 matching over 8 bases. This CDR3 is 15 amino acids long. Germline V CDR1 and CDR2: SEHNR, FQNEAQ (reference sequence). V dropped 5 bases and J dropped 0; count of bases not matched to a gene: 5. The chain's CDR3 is CASSQDRGVNTEAFF. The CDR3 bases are TGTGCCAGCAGCCAAGACAGGGGAGTGAACACTGAAGCTTTCTTT.

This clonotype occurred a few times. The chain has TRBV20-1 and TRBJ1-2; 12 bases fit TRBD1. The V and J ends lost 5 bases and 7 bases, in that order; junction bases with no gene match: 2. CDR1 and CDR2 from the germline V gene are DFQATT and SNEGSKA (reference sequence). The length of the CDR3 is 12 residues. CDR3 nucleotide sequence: TGCAGTGCTTGGGACAGGGGGCCTGGCTACACCTTC. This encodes CSAWDRGPGYTF.

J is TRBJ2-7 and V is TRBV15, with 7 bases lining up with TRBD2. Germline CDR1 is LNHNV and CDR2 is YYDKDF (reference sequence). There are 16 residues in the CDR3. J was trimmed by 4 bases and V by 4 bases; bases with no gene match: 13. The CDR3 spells CATSNPSGGSRYEQYF. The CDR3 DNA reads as TGTGCCACCAGCAACCCGAGCGGCGGGAGTAGGTACGAGCAGTACTTC. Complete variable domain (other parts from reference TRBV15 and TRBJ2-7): DAMVIQNPRYQVTQFGKPVTLSCSQTLNHNVMYWYQQKSSQAPKLLFHYYDKDFNNEADTPDNFQSRRPNTSFCFLDIRSPGLGDTAMYLCATSNPSGGSRYEQYFGPGTRLTVT.

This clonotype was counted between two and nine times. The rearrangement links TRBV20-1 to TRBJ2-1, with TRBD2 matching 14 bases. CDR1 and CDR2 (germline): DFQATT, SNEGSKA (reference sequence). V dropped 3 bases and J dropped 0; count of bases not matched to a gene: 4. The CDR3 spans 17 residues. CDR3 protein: CSASGLAGGYSYNEQFF. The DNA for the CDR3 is TGCAGTGCTAGCGGACTAGCGGGAGGTTACTCCTACAATGAGCAGTTCTTC.

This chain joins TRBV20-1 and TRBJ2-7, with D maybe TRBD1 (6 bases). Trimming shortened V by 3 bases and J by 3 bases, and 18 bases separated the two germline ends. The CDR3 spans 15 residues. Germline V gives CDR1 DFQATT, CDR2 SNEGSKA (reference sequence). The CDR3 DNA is TGCAGTGCTAGCCAACTTGGGGACACGAGCTACGAGCAGTACTTC. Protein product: CSASQLGDTSYEQYF.

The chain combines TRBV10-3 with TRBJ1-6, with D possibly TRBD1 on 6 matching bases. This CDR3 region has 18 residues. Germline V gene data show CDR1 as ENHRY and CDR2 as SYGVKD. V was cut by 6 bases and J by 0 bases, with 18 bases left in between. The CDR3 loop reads CAISLTDSSSSYNSPLHF. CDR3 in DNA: TGTGCCATCAGCCTAACGGACAGCTCAAGCTCCTATAATTCACCCCTCCACTTT.

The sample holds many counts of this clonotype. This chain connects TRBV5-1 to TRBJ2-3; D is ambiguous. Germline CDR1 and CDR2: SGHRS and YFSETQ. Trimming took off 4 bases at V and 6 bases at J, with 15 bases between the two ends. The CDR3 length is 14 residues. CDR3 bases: TGCGCCAGCAGCCCGGACCTTCCGTCGGATACGCAGTATTTT. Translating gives CASSPDLPSDTQYF.

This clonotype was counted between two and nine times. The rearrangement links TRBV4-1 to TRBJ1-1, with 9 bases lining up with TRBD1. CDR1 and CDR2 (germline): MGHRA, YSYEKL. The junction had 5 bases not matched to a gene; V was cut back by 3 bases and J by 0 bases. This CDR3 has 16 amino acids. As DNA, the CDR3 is TGCGCCAGCAGCCAGAGGACAGGGGCAATGAACACTGAAGCTTTCTTT. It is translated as CASSQRTGAMNTEAFF.

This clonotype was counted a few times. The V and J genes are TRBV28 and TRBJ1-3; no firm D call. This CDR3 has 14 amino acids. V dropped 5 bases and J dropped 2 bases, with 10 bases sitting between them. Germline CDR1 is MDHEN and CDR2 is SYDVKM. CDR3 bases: TGTGCCAGCAGTCCCTTGGAGGCTGGAAACACCATATATTTT. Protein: CASSPLEAGNTIYF. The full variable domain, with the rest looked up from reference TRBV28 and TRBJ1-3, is DVKVTQSSRYLVKRTGEKVFLECVQDMDHENMFWYRQDPGLGLRLIYFSYDVKMKEKGDIPEGYSVSREKKERFSLILESASTNQTSMYLCASSPLEAGNTIYFGEGSWLTVV.

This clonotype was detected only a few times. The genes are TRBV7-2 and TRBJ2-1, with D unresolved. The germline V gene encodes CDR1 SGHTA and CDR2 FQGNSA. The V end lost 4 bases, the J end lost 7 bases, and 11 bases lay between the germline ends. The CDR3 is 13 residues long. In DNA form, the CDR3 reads TGTGCCAGCAGCTCCGGGCCTTCGAATGAGCAGTTCTTC. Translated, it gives CASSSGPSNEQFF.

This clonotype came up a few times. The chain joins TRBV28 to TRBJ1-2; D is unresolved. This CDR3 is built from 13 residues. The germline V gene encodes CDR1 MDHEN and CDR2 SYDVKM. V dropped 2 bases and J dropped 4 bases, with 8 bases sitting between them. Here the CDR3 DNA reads TGTGCCAGCAGTTTAAGGGCCCCCTATGGCTACACCTTC. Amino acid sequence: CASSLRAPYGYTF.

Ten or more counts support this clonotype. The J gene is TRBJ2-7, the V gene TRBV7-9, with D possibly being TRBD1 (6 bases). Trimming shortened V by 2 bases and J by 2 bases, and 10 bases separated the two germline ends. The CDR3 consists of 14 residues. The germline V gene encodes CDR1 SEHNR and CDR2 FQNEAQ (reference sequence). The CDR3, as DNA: TGTGCCAGCAGCTTAACACAGGGAACCTACGAGCAGTACTTC. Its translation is CASSLTQGTYEQYF.

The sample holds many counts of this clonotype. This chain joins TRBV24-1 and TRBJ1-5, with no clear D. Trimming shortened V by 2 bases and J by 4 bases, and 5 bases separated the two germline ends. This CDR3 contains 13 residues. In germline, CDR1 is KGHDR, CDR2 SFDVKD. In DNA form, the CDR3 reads TGTGCCACCAGTGATTCGGATAATCAGCCCCAGCATTTT. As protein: CATSDSDNQPQHF.

The CDR3 region is CASKAGGVSGNTIYF. CDR3 bases: TGCGCCAGCAAAGCAGGGGGTGTCTCTGGAAACACCATATATTTT. The J gene is TRBJ1-3, the V gene TRBV5-1, with 7 bases identical to TRBD1. The V gene end was trimmed by 6 bases and the J gene end by 0 bases; junction bases not matched to a gene: 6. The germline gives CDR1 SGHRS, CDR2 YFSETQ. The CDR3 has 15 residues.

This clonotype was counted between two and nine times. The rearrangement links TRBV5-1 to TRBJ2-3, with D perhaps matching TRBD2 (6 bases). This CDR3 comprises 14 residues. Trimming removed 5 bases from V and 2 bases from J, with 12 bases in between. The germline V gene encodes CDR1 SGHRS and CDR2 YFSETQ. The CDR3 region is CASSFGGITDTQYF. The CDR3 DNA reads TGCGCCAGCAGTTTCGGAGGGATCACAGATACGCAGTATTTT.